The 28 T cell receptor beta chains below come from one sample, sequenced in a study of blood T cell repertoires in COVID-19 (dated by TCRdb to the early 2020s). Libraries were built with the immunoSEQ multiplex PCR assay. TCRdb re-hosts the immuneACCESS table, in-frame sequences only. Its copies lack some clones; in the studies checked, an unresolved V gene accounts for under half of them, and the cause for the rest is not known. In this sample the table shows around 67,000 clones, 80% to 90% of which occur a single time. The top ten hold 9.2% of the sample. Sequencing was carried out using peripheral blood. The receptor source for this set is a human donor in a cohort sampled during active COVID-19.

The V and J genes are TRBV4-1 and TRBJ2-1; TRBD2 agrees at 7 bases. CDR1 and CDR2 (germline): MGHRA, YSYEKL. The J segment lost 4 bases and the V segment lost 0 bases, leaving 12 bases of the junction unmatched. The CDR3 has 18 residues. The CDR3 bases are TGCGCCAGCAGCCAAGAGCTCAATCGGAGCGGGATATACAATGAGCAGTTCTTC. Its protein is CASSQELNRSGIYNEQFF.

The chain recombines TRBV6-5 with TRBJ1-2; D remains ambiguous. Germline CDR1 and CDR2: MNHEY and SVGAGI. The length of the CDR3 is 13 residues. Trimming shortened V by 5 bases and J by 3 bases, and 10 bases separated the two germline ends. The CDR3 DNA is TGTGCCAGCAGTCGCGGTAGCGACTATGGCTACACCTTC. Translation gives CASSRGSDYGYTF.

The chain combines TRBV9 with TRBJ2-1; D is possibly TRBD2 (6 bases). The CDR3 loop spans 14 amino acids. Trimming cost V 2 bases and J 7 bases, with 13 bases left between them. Germline values: CDR1 SGDLS, CDR2 YYNGEE. The CDR3 DNA reads TGTGCCAGCAGCGTCGGGGGTAGCGGAAATGAGCAGTTCTTC. This translates into CASSVGGSGNEQFF.

V usage is TRBV20-1 and J usage is TRBJ1-1; D not resolved. Per germline, CDR1 DFQATT and CDR2 SNEGSKA (reference sequence). The V gene lost 3 bases and the J gene lost 4 bases, with 12 bases spanning the gap. The CDR3 runs 13 residues. The CDR3 DNA sequence: TGCAGTGCTAGTACCGCGGGCGGCACTGAAGCTTTCTTT. Amino acids: CSASTAGGTEAFF.

V is TRBV9 and J is TRBJ1-6; 7 bases are shared with TRBD1. V lost 2 bases, J lost 7 bases, and 3 bases stayed unmatched. This CDR3 region has 14 residues. In germline, CDR1 is SGDLS, CDR2 YYNGEE. CDR3 sequence reads: CASSVGTENSPLHF. The CDR3 nucleotides read TGTGCCAGCAGCGTGGGGACAGAGAATTCACCCCTCCACTTT.

The chain has TRBV24-1 and TRBJ2-7; 8 bases are a match to TRBD2. This CDR3 has 14 residues. Germline lookup yields CDR1 KGHDR and CDR2 SFDVKD. The V and J ends lost 5 bases and 6 bases, in that order; junction bases with no gene match: 8. The CDR3 nucleotides are TGTGCCACCAGTGTTACGGGAGGGCGTGGCGAGCAGTACTTC. Its protein product is CATSVTGGRGEQYF.

This chain links TRBV19 with TRBJ1-1, with D perhaps matching TRBD1 (5 bases). The CDR3 is 15 residues long. Germline V gene sequence: CDR1 LNHDA, CDR2 SQIVND (reference sequence). V lost 3 bases and J lost 5, with 16 bases in between. The CDR3 bases are TGTGCCAGTAGTATGGGGGGAATGTATAAAACTGAAGCTTTCTTT. Amino acid sequence: CASSMGGMYKTEAFF.

The chain links TRBV28 to TRBJ1-3; D gene ambiguous. V was pared by 8 bases and J by 1 base, with 12 bases between. Per the germline V gene, CDR1 is MDHEN and CDR2 is SYDVKM. This CDR3 has 14 amino acids. CDR3: CASLERASGNTIYF. CDR3 nucleotides: TGTGCCAGCCTGGAGAGGGCTTCTGGAAACACCATATATTTT.

The chain links TRBV6-1 to TRBJ1-2; 8 bases are shared with TRBD1. This CDR3 comprises 16 residues. Germline loops: CDR1 MNHNS, CDR2 SASEGT. Trimming took 2 bases from V and 1 from J; bases not matched to a gene: 6. The CDR3 sequence: CASSEWGQAFNYGYTF. The CDR3, as DNA: TGTGCCAGCAGTGAATGGGGACAGGCTTTTAACTATGGCTACACCTTC.

This clone was observed once. This chain uses TRBV6-4 with TRBJ2-1; 7 bases map to TRBD1. Trimming cost V 5 bases and J 7 bases; bases outside gene matches: 14. This CDR3 contains 16 residues. CDR1 and CDR2 (germline): MRHNA, SNTAGT. CDR3 coding DNA: TGTGCCAGCAGTACTGAATACAGGGGCGGCAGGAATGAGCAGTTCTTC. This codes for CASSTEYRGGRNEQFF.

About this clone itself: Sequence at one end of the junction differs from germline and may be a read error. The genes are TRBV7-6 and TRBJ2-5; 8 nucleotides align to TRBD2. Germline values: CDR1 SGHVS, CDR2 FNYEAQ. The CDR3 is made up of 14 amino acids. CDR3: CASSLAGLTKTQYF. Written as DNA, the CDR3 is TGTGCCAGCAGCCTAGCGGGCCTAACAAAGACCCAGTACTTC.

This rearrangement joins TRBV9 to TRBJ2-2; 8 bases map to TRBD2. Germline V lookup: CDR1 SGDLS, CDR2 YYNGEE. V shed 3 bases and J 8 bases; nucleotides not matched to a gene: 3. The CDR3 length is 13 residues. The CDR3 DNA sequence: TGTGCCAGCAGCGCAATAGCGGGAGGGGAGCTGTTTTTT. This sequence encodes CASSAIAGGELFF.

J is TRBJ1-2 and V is TRBV19; unclear D gene. Trimming took off 8 bases at V and 6 bases at J, with 16 bases between the two ends. Per the germline V gene, CDR1 is LNHDA and CDR2 is SQIVND (reference sequence). The CDR3 is 13 amino acids. CDR3 sequence: CASSEGWNHGYTF. CDR3 nucleotide sequence: TGTGCCAGTTCGGAGGGCTGGAACCATGGCTACACCTTC.

This sequence joins TRBV7-2 and TRBJ2-7; 12 nucleotides agree with TRBD2. J gave up 3 bases and V 4 bases, and 1 base lay outside the gene matches. The germline CDR1 and CDR2 sequences are SGHTA and FQGNSA. The CDR3 covers 14 residues. In nucleotides, the CDR3 is TGTGCCAGCAGCTCGACTAGCGGGAGCTACGAGCAGTACTTC. Its translation is CASSSTSGSYEQYF.

This chain connects TRBV14 to TRBJ1-2, with D possibly matching TRBD1 (5 bases). This CDR3 comprises 14 residues. V lost 0 bases to trimming and J lost 5 bases, with 10 bases between them. Germline assignment: CDR1 SGHDN and CDR2 FVKESK. This CDR3 reads CASSQDRAGYGYTF. The CDR3 DNA reads TGTGCCAGCAGCCAAGATAGGGCAGGGTATGGCTACACCTTC.

This clone has just one count. This rearrangement joins TRBV7-7 to TRBJ2-7, with D perhaps matching TRBD2 (5 bases). V was trimmed by 1 base and J by 2 bases, leaving 21 bases between them. Germline V gives CDR1 SSHAT, CDR2 FNYEAQ (reference sequence). The CDR3 has 18 residues. CDR3 protein: CASSLGRGGHLEPYEQYF. CDR3 coding DNA: TGTGCCAGCAGCTTAGGCCGAGGCGGGCATTTGGAGCCCTACGAGCAGTACTTC.

The rearrangement joins TRBV29-1 to TRBJ1-2; 7 bases align to TRBD1. Germline CDR1 SQVTM, CDR2 ANQGSEA. The CDR3 spans 10 residues. Trimming took 6 bases from V and 8 from J; bases not matched to a gene: 3. The CDR3: CSVGGRGYTF. The CDR3 coding sequence is TGCAGCGTAGGGGGCAGGGGCTACACCTTC.

The table lists this clone with a count of one. The chain employs TRBV7-8 and TRBJ2-1, with no clear D. The CDR3 sequence is 12 residues long. Germline V gives CDR1 SGHVS, CDR2 FQNEAQ. V dropped 5 bases and J dropped 10 bases, with 12 bases sitting between them. CDR3 bases: TGTGCCAGCAGCCCCCAAGCTGAGGAGCAGTTCTTC. Its protein is CASSPQAEEQFF.

CDR3 sequence (DNA): TGTGCCAGTAGTATACAGGGGAACACTGAAGCTTTCTTT. Its protein product is CASSIQGNTEAFF. The gene calls are TRBV19 and TRBJ1-1, with D perhaps matching TRBD1 (5 bases). CDR1 and CDR2 (germline): LNHDA, SQIVND (reference sequence). With 2 bases removed from V and 1 base from J, the gap between germline ends came to 5 bases. The CDR3 is 13 amino acids.

This chain uses TRBV27 with TRBJ2-1, with a weak D call TRBD2 (6 bases). V was pared by 7 bases and J by 4 bases, with 17 bases between. Germline values: CDR1 MNHEY, CDR2 SMNVEV (reference sequence). The CDR3 contains 15 residues. The CDR3 spells CASTYDGSLYNEQFF. CDR3 nucleotide sequence: TGTGCCAGCACCTACGACGGGAGCTTGTACAATGAGCAGTTCTTC.

The chain has TRBV28 and TRBJ1-4; D gene ambiguous. The germline V gene has CDR1 MDHEN and CDR2 SYDVKM. This CDR3 has 14 amino acids. Between the trimmed V and J ends, which lost 6 bases and 0 bases, there was a span of 8 bases. In DNA form, the CDR3 reads TGTGCCAGCAGCCTGTTTACAACTAATGAAAAACTGTTTTTT. It is translated as CASSLFTTNEKLFF.

The chain couples TRBV28 to TRBJ2-3, with 13 bases lining up with TRBD2. Germline V gene sequence: CDR1 MDHEN, CDR2 SYDVKM. V lost 3 bases and J lost 2; bases outside the gene matches: 8. This CDR3 has 18 residues. The CDR3 DNA reads as TGTGCCAGCAGTTTTGAGGGACTAGCGGGAAGCAACACAGATACGCAGTATTTT. This codes for CASSFEGLAGSNTDTQYF.

This clone was counted between two and nine times. The genes are TRBV4-1 and TRBJ2-1, with D perhaps TRBD2 (7 bases). This CDR3 has 15 amino acids. Germline CDR1 reads MGHRA; CDR2 reads YSYEKL. The V end was cut by 0 bases, the J end by 5 bases, with 11 bases between. CDR3 sequence reads: CASSQDWGGNNEQFF. The CDR3 coding sequence is TGCGCCAGCAGCCAAGATTGGGGGGGCAACAATGAGCAGTTCTTC.

The chain links TRBV13 to TRBJ1-1; D is perhaps TRBD1 (5 bases). Germline V lookup: CDR1 PRHDT, CDR2 FYEKMQ (reference sequence). The CDR3 consists of 14 residues. Trimming removed 1 base from V and 0 bases from J, with 6 bases in between. CDR3 region: CASSLEQVNTEAFF. The DNA for the CDR3 is TGTGCCAGCAGCTTAGAACAGGTGAACACTGAAGCTTTCTTT.

V usage is TRBV6-2 or TRBV6-3 and J usage is TRBJ1-1, with 8 nucleotides matching TRBD1. Looked up from germline, CDR1 is MNHEY and CDR2 is SVGEGT. V trimming: 2 bases; J trimming: 0 bases; junction bases outside the gene matches: 5. The CDR3 loop spans 16 amino acids. CDR3 coding DNA: TGTGCCAGCAGTTACGTACAGGGGGGATTGAACACTGAAGCTTTCTTT. Amino acid sequence: CASSYVQGGLNTEAFF.

The chain recombines TRBV7-9 with TRBJ2-7; D is possibly TRBD2 (7 bases). The CDR3 runs to 14 residues. The germline CDR1 and CDR2 sequences are SEHNR and FQNEAQ (reference sequence). The V gene lost 4 bases and the J gene lost 3 bases, with 13 bases spanning the gap. The CDR3 DNA reads TGTGCCAGCAGCTCCGGGGGGCTGGACTACGAGCAGTACTTC. Translation gives CASSSGGLDYEQYF.

The genes are TRBV6-6 and TRBJ2-3; D might be TRBD2 (6 bases). Trimming took 6 bases from V and 2 from J, leaving 15 bases between them. Germline V gives CDR1 MNHNY, CDR2 SVGAGI (reference sequence). CDR3 length equals 15 residues. CDR3 loop: CASSRGGAFTDTQYF. As DNA, the CDR3 is TGTGCCAGCAGCCGAGGAGGGGCTTTCACAGATACGCAGTATTTT.

This clone was observed a handful of times. J is TRBJ1-4 and V is TRBV28, with TRBD1 matching over 8 bases. Germline assignment: CDR1 MDHEN and CDR2 SYDVKM. CDR3 length equals 13 residues. J gave up 3 bases and V 8 bases, and 2 bases lay outside the gene matches. This CDR3 is CASLDRANEKLFF. DNA for the CDR3: TGTGCCAGCCTGGACAGGGCTAATGAAAAACTGTTTTTT.